The 30 T cell receptor beta chains below all came from one sample that was sequenced in a study of T cell changes during pregnancy in multiple sclerosis. Libraries were prepared by immunoSEQ multiplex PCR; TCRdb keeps only in-frame clonotypes and omits some of them. The data show around 16,000 clones, with about 80% seen just once and 15% to 20% held by the top ten. The sequencing here drew on CD8+ T cells from peripheral blood mononuclear cells, taken after pregnancy. The receptor source for this set is a female donor in good health, enrolled as a control in a pregnancy study.

The gene calls are TRBV9 and TRBJ1-3, with a tentative D call TRBD1 (6 bases). The germline gives CDR1 SGDLS, CDR2 YYNGEE. Trimming pared 3 bases from V and 0 bases from J, leaving 13 bases between. The CDR3 is made up of 16 amino acids. The CDR3 spells CASSGQDSISGNTIYF. The CDR3 DNA is TGTGCCAGCAGCGGACAGGACAGTATCTCTGGAAACACCATATATTTT.

The J gene is TRBJ2-7, the V gene TRBV2; no clear D gene. CDR1 and CDR2 (germline): SNHLY, FYNNEI. Trimming shortened V by 8 bases and J by 4 bases, and 6 bases separated the two germline ends. This CDR3 has 10 residues. The CDR3 sequence is CASSLYEQYF. The CDR3 DNA is TGTGCCAGCTCTTTGTACGAGCAGTACTTC.

The chain combines TRBV4-1 with TRBJ1-6, with D unclear. This CDR3 spans 14 amino acids. Germline values: CDR1 MGHRA, CDR2 YSYEKL. The V end lost 0 bases, the J end lost 6 bases, and 6 bases lay between the germline ends. Written as DNA, the CDR3 is TGCGCCAGCAGCCAAGATTTGGCTAATTCACCCCTCCACTTT. Amino acids: CASSQDLANSPLHF.

The rearrangement links TRBV19 to TRBJ2-7; 8 bases are shared with TRBD2. The V and J ends lost 5 bases and 2 bases, in that order; junction bases with no gene match: 5. The CDR3 is made up of 14 amino acids. Germline V gene data show CDR1 as LNHDA and CDR2 as SQIVND (reference sequence). The CDR3 bases are TGTGCCAGTAGTCCCGGGGGGGGCCCCTACGAGCAGTACTTC. Protein: CASSPGGGPYEQYF.

This sequence joins TRBV10-3 and TRBJ2-5; TRBD2 might be the D (5 bases). Trimming removed 6 bases at V and 0 bases at J, with 8 bases between. The germline V gene encodes CDR1 ENHRY and CDR2 SYGVKD. The CDR3 totals 13 residues. DNA of the CDR3: TGTGCCATCAGAGCGGCGGACCAAGAGACCCAGTACTTC. This codes for CAIRAADQETQYF.

As for this clone: The same CDR3 is also encoded by other DNA sequences in this sample. The CDR3 DNA follows: TGTGCCAGCAGCGTAGGGGACAGGGCCTACGAGCAGTACTTC. Protein product: CASSVGDRAYEQYF. The chain joins TRBV9 to TRBJ2-7, with TRBD1 matching 9 bases. CDR3 size: 14 residues. Germline V CDR1 and CDR2: SGDLS, YYNGEE. V dropped 0 bases and J dropped 2; count of bases not matched to a gene: 0.

The CDR3 nucleotides are TGTGCCAGCAGCACCGGGACAGGGGTCATGAACACTGAAGCTTTCTTT. It specifies CASSTGTGVMNTEAFF. The J gene is TRBJ1-1, the V gene TRBV7-9; 10 nucleotides line up with TRBD1. V was clipped by 5 bases and J by 0 bases; unmatched bases: 6. This CDR3 is 16 amino acids long. CDR1 is SEHNR and CDR2 is FQNEAQ in the germline V gene (reference sequence).

This chain uses TRBV30 with TRBJ1-6; a possible D gene is TRBD1 (5 bases). Germline V lookup: CDR1 GTSNPN, CDR2 SVGIG (reference sequence). V lost 5 bases and J lost 10, with 18 bases in between. The CDR3 has 14 residues. The CDR3 loop is CAWGFGAGNSPLHF. In DNA, the CDR3 is TGTGCCTGGGGGTTTGGGGCAGGGAACTCACCCCTCCACTTT. The whole variable domain, remainder taken from reference TRBV30 and TRBJ1-6, is SQTIHQWPATLVQPVGSPLSLECTVEGTSNPNLYWYRQAAGRGLQLLFYSVGIGQISSEVPQNLSASRPQDRQFILSSKKLLLSDSGFYLCAWGFGAGNSPLHFGNGTRLTVT.

The rearrangement links TRBV27 to TRBJ2-7; perhaps TRBD1 as D (6 bases). The V end lost 0 bases, the J end lost 0 bases, and 15 bases lay between the germline ends. This CDR3 has 17 amino acids. The V gene's germline CDR1 is MNHEY and CDR2 SMNVEV (reference sequence). CDR3 in amino acids: CASSLSTDSLYSYEQYF. The CDR3 DNA follows: TGTGCCAGCAGTTTATCGACGGACAGCTTGTACTCCTACGAGCAGTACTTC.

This chain links TRBV9 with TRBJ2-3; TRBD2 matches 11 bases. Germline trimming cut 4 bases from V and 3 bases from J; bases unmatched to any gene: 4. From germline, CDR1 is SGDLS and CDR2 YYNGEE. There are 15 residues in the CDR3. CDR3 in amino acids: CASSPGTSGTDTQYF. CDR3 coding DNA: TGTGCCAGCAGCCCCGGGACTAGCGGTACAGATACGCAGTATTTT. The full variable domain, rest sourced from reference TRBV9 and TRBJ2-3, is DSGVTQTPKHLITATGQRVTLRCSPRSGDLSVYWYQQSLDQGLQFLIQYYNGEERAKGNILERFSAQQFPDLHSELNLSSLELGDSALYFCASSPGTSGTDTQYFGPGTRLTVL.

The gene calls are TRBV6-5 and TRBJ1-5; TRBD1 might be the D (6 bases). Trimming left V 6 bases short and J 5 bases short, with 14 bases between. Germline V gene sequence: CDR1 MNHEY, CDR2 SVGAGI. CDR3 length: 14 residues. CDR3 region: CASSQGTSDQPQHF. In nucleotides, the CDR3 is TGTGCCAGCAGCCAAGGGACAAGCGATCAGCCCCAGCATTTT.

This clone has more than one count but fewer than ten. The chain employs TRBV7-6 and TRBJ1-1; D uncertain. Per germline, CDR1 SGHVS and CDR2 FNYEAQ. The V and J ends lost 4 bases and 1 base respectively, with 13 bases between them. The CDR3 is made up of 15 amino acids. DNA for the CDR3: TGTGCCAGCAGCTCAAGGACTGATTCGAACACTGAAGCTTTCTTT. This sequence encodes CASSSRTDSNTEAFF.

This clone was seen only once. This rearrangement joins TRBV13 to TRBJ1-4; no reliable D call. In germline, CDR1 is PRHDT, CDR2 FYEKMQ (reference sequence). The CDR3 is made up of 14 amino acids. Trimming stripped 5 bases from V and 0 bases from J, with 7 bases between. As DNA, the CDR3 is TGTGCCAGCAGCGGTCCGGCAACTAATGAAAAACTGTTTTTT. Translating gives CASSGPATNEKLFF.

The DNA for the CDR3 is TGTGCCAGTTGGGAGGGACAGGGTCTTTACGAGCAGTACTTC. As protein: CASWEGQGLYEQYF. The chain combines TRBV27 with TRBJ2-7; 9 nucleotides agree with TRBD1. Germline V CDR1 and CDR2: MNHEY, SMNVEV (reference sequence). With V trimmed by 9 bases and J by 4 bases, 10 bases remained unmatched. The CDR3 extends over 14 amino acids.

This chain uses TRBV4-3 with TRBJ2-2; 13 nucleotides agree with TRBD2. V gave up 3 bases and J gave up 2 bases; unmatched junction bases: 15. Germline V gene sequence: CDR1 LGHNA, CDR2 YSLEER. The CDR3 loop spans 21 amino acids. The chain's CDR3 is CASSQWRTSGGPRINTGELFF. The CDR3 coding sequence is TGCGCCAGCAGCCAGTGGAGGACTAGCGGGGGCCCCCGTATTAACACCGGGGAGCTGTTTTTT.

This clone was observed a single time. V usage is TRBV2 and J usage is TRBJ1-2; tentatively, D is TRBD1 (6 bases). The V and J ends lost 0 bases and 2 bases respectively, with 13 bases between them. The CDR3 is 16 residues long. Germline V CDR1 and CDR2: SNHLY, FYNNEI. The CDR3 sequence is CASSEAALRGNYGYTF. The CDR3 coding sequence is TGTGCCAGCAGTGAAGCCGCACTCAGGGGCAACTATGGCTACACCTTC. The full variable domain, with the rest looked up from reference TRBV2 and TRBJ1-2, is EPEVTQTPSHQVTQMGQEVILRCVPISNHLYFYWYRQILGQKVEFLVSFYNNEISEKSEIFDDQFSVERPDGSNFTLKIRSTKLEDSAMYFCASSEAALRGNYGYTFGSGTRLTVV.

The chain employs TRBV29-1 and TRBJ2-5, with 7 bases lining up with TRBD2. The CDR3 totals 14 residues. Germline V CDR1 and CDR2: SQVTM, ANQGSEA. V was pared by 7 bases and J by 3 bases, with 11 bases of the junction left unmatched. The CDR3: CSGGLRGMKETQYF. The CDR3 DNA is TGCAGCGGAGGACTGCGGGGGATGAAAGAGACCCAGTACTTC.

Of note for this clone: This clone may be a read error of a much larger clone one base away. Other nucleotide sequences in the sample specify the same CDR3. V is TRBV6-4 and J is TRBJ1-1; 7 bases are a match to TRBD1. The CDR3 is 13 residues long. Germline CDR1 reads MRHNA; CDR2 reads SNTAGT. Losses at the gene ends were 0 bases for V and 8 bases for J; bases not matched to a gene: 3. The chain's CDR3 is CASSDSPGQEAFF. The CDR3 DNA reads TGTGCCAGCAGTGACTCGCCGGGACAGGAAGCTTTCTTT.

The V gene is TRBV10-3, the J gene TRBJ2-1; 11 nucleotides agree with TRBD2. Germline CDR1 is ENHRY and CDR2 is SYGVKD. The CDR3 spans 15 residues. Trimming took 5 bases from V and 8 from J; bases not matched to a gene: 8. CDR3 region: CAISTLAGGQDEQFF. In nucleotides, the CDR3 is TGTGCCATCAGTACTTTAGCGGGGGGGCAGGATGAGCAGTTCTTC.

The chain uses TRBV6-4 and TRBJ1-1; 7 bases map to TRBD1. Germline CDR1 MRHNA, CDR2 SNTAGT. J gave up 1 base and V 2 bases, and 1 base lay outside the gene matches. CDR3 length: 14 amino acids. CDR3 protein: CASSDGTENTEAFF. In DNA form, the CDR3 reads TGTGCCAGCAGTGACGGGACAGAGAACACTGAAGCTTTCTTT.

The chain links TRBV28 to TRBJ2-7, with 9 positions matching TRBD2. V lost 3 bases, J lost 0 bases, and 18 bases stayed unmatched. Per the germline V gene, CDR1 is MDHEN and CDR2 is SYDVKM. The CDR3 loop spans 20 amino acids. CDR3 DNA sequence: TGTGCCAGCAGTTTTGGGCAAGAGACAGGCCGGACTAGCGACTCCTACGAGCAGTACTTC. Translated: CASSFGQETGRTSDSYEQYF.

This clone was detected only once. The gene calls are TRBV19 and TRBJ1-1; 9 positions agree with TRBD1. J lost 6 bases, V lost 5 bases, and 7 bases had no gene match. The CDR3 covers 14 residues. CDR1 LNHDA and CDR2 SQIVND come from the germline V gene (reference sequence). The CDR3 spells CASSVQGAGAEAFF. The CDR3 DNA reads as TGTGCCAGTAGTGTACAGGGGGCTGGCGCTGAAGCTTTCTTT.

The genes are TRBV6-1 and TRBJ2-7; 8 bases are shared with TRBD2. V shed 3 bases, J shed 2 bases, and the junction held 6 bases outside the gene matches. Per the germline V gene, CDR1 is MNHNS and CDR2 is SASEGT. CDR3 size: 15 residues. Here the CDR3 DNA reads TGTGCCAGCAGTGATCGGCTAGCGGGCGCCTACGAGCAGTACTTC. Protein product: CASSDRLAGAYEQYF.

The chain uses TRBV6-4 and TRBJ2-7; maybe TRBD2 (6 bases). V was trimmed by 5 bases and J by 9 bases, leaving 8 bases between them. Germline V gives CDR1 MRHNA, CDR2 SNTAGT. The CDR3 length is 10 residues. The CDR3 here is CASSRGLQYF. The CDR3 coding sequence is TGTGCCAGCAGTAGGGGACTGCAGTACTTC.

The chain employs TRBV5-1 and TRBJ1-1; D is unclear. The V end lost 3 bases, the J end lost 1 base, and 7 bases lay between the germline ends. This CDR3 has 13 residues. Germline-derived CDR1 and CDR2 are SGHRS and YFSETQ. The chain's CDR3 is CASSSTRNTEAFF. The CDR3 nucleotides are TGCGCCAGCAGCTCCACACGGAACACTGAAGCTTTCTTT. Full variable domain (rest looked up from reference TRBV5-1 and TRBJ1-1): KAGVTQTPRYLIKTRGQQVTLSCSPISGHRSVSWYQQTPGQGLQFLFEYFSETQRNKGNFPGRFSGRQFSNSRSEMNVSTLELGDSALYLCASSSTRNTEAFFGQGTRLTVV.

On this clone itself: This may arise from a read error, as a much more abundant clone is one base away. V gene TRBV4-1 combines with J gene TRBJ2-2; a weak D match, TRBD2 (6 bases). CDR1 and CDR2 from the germline V gene are MGHRA and YSYEKL. Trimming cost V 0 bases and J 12 bases, with 20 bases left between them. The CDR3 runs 16 residues. The DNA for the CDR3 is TGCGCCAGCAGCCAAGATAGGGACTCCTGGTCGGGGAAGCTGTTTTTT. Translating it yields CASSQDRDSWSGKLFF.

V usage is TRBV27 and J usage is TRBJ2-7, with 9 bases lining up with TRBD2. The CDR3 is 16 residues long. Trimming at V came to 0 bases and at J to 4 bases, leaving 7 bases not matched to a gene. CDR1 and CDR2 from the germline V gene are MNHEY and SMNVEV (reference sequence). Here the CDR3 reads CASSLSPSGNRYEQYF. CDR3 bases: TGTGCCAGCAGTTTATCCCCTAGCGGGAATCGGTACGAGCAGTACTTC.

The V gene is TRBV7-9, the J gene TRBJ2-1, with TRBD2 matching over 8 bases. The germline gives CDR1 SEHNR, CDR2 FQNEAQ (reference sequence). The CDR3 has 16 residues. J gave up 5 bases and V 5 bases, and 11 bases lay outside the gene matches. This CDR3 reads CASSPVGGGINNEQFF. CDR3 DNA: TGTGCCAGCAGCCCTGTCGGGGGGGGCATAAACAATGAGCAGTTCTTC.

J is TRBJ2-4 and V is TRBV5-6, with 13 bases lining up with TRBD2. The CDR3 is made up of 16 amino acids. After removal of 4 bases from V and 7 bases from J, the junction contained 8 bases not matched to a gene. Germline CDR1 SGHDT, CDR2 YYEEEE. The CDR3 loop reads CASSLGLAGARNIQYF. CDR3 bases: TGTGCCAGCAGCCTAGGACTAGCGGGAGCCCGGAACATTCAGTACTTC.

The chain is built from TRBV7-8 and TRBJ2-5, with D hard to call. The V end was cut by 0 bases, the J end by 4 bases, with 9 bases between. The CDR3 is 14 residues long. Germline V gene sequence: CDR1 SGHVS, CDR2 FQNEAQ. In DNA, the CDR3 is TGTGCCAGCAGCTTAGCGATGCGTGGAGAGACCCAGTACTTC. Its translation: CASSLAMRGETQYF.